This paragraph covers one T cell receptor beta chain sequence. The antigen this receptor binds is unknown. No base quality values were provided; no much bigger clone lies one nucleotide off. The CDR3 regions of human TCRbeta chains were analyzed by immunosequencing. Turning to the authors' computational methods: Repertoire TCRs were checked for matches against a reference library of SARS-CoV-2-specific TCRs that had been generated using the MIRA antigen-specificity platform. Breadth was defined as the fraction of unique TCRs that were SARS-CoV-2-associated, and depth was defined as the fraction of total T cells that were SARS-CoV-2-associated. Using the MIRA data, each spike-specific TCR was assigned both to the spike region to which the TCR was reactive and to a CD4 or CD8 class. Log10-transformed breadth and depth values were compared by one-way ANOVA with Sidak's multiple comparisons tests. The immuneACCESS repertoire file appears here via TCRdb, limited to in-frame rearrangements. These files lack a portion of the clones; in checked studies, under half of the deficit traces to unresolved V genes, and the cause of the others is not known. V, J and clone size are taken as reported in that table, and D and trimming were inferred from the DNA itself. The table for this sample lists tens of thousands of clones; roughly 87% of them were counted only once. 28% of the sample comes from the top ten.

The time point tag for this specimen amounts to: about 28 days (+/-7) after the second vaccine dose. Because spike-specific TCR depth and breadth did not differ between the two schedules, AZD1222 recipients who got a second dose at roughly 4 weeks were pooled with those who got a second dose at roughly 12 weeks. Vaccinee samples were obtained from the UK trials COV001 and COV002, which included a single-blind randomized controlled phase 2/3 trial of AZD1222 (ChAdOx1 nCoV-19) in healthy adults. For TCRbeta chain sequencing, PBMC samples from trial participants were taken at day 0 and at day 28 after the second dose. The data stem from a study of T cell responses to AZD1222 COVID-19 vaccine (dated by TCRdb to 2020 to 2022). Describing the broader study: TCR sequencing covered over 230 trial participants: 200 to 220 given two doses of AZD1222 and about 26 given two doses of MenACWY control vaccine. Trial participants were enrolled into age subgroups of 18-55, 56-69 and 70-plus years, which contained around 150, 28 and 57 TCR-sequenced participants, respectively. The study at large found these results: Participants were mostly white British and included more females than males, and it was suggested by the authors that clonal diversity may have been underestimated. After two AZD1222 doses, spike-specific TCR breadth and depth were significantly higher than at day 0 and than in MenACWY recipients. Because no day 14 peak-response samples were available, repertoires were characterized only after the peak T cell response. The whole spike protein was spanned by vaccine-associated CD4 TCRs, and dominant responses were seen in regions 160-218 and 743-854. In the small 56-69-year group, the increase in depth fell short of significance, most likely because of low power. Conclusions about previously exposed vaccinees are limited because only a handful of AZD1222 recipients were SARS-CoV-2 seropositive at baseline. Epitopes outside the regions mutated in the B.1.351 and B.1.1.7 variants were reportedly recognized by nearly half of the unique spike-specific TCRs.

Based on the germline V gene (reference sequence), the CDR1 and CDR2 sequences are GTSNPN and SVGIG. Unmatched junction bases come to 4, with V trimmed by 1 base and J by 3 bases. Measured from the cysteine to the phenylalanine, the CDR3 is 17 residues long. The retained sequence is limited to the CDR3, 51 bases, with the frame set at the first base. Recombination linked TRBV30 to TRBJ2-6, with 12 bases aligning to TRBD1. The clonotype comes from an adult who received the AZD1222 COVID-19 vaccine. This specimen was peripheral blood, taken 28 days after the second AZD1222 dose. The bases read TGTGCCTGGAGTGCCGGGACAGGGGGCTATGGGGCCAACGTCCTGACTTTC. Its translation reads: CAWSAGTGGYGANVLTF.